A selection of T cell receptor beta chains follows, all from one sample in a study of CD8 T cells in Susac syndrome. TCRdb re-called the immunoSEQ multiplex PCR reads through MiXCR, storing one row per CDR3 protein. The data show roughly 200,000 distinct CDR3 sequences, over 90% seen once. The sample taken for sequencing was CD4+ T cells from PBMCs. These receptors all come from a human donor with multiple sclerosis. Each CDR3 is given with its conserved first and last residue. D genes are given only for firm matches. Clone size is shown for a subset of rows, as once, few, many or a class of expanded clone.

TRBV30,TRBD2,TRBJ2-7,once,CAWSGTSGGAQYF,TGTGCCTGGAGCGGGACTAGCGGGGGGGCGCAGTACTTC
TRBV19,.,TRBJ2-3,.,CASSPPARGTDTQYF,TGTGCCAGTAGTCCGCCGGCCAGGGGCACAGATACGCAGTATTTT
TRBV29-1,.,TRBJ2-5,.,CSVENAETQYF,TGCAGCGTTGAGAATGCAGAGACCCAGTACTTC
TRBV4-2,TRBD2,TRBJ2-5,once,CASSQVWTSELQAQYF,TGTGCCAGCAGCCAAGTGTGGACTAGCGAGTTGCAGGCCCAGTACTTC
TRBV27,TRBD1,TRBJ2-1,.,CASSLRTGNFYEQFF,TGTGCCAGCAGTTTACGGACAGGGAACTTCTATGAGCAGTTCTTC
TRBV7-3,.,TRBJ1-1,.,CASSQRGVGTEAFF,TGTGCCAGCAGCCAACGGGGGGTGGGCACTGAAGCTTTCTTT
TRBV30,.,TRBJ1-4,.,CAWSASRGELFF,TGTGCCTGGAGTGCCTCCCGAGGGGAACTGTTTTTT
TRBV9,.,TRBJ1-1,.,CASSVGQTLAATEAFF,TGTGCCAGCAGCGTAGGACAGACGCTAGCGGCCACTGAAGCTTTCTTT
TRBV20-1,.,TRBJ2-1,.,CSGRLASSEQFF,TGCAGTGGTCGGCTAGCATCCAGTGAGCAGTTCTTC
TRBV20-1,.,TRBJ2-7,.,CSASATGQAYEQYF,TGCAGTGCTAGCGCAACGGGACAAGCCTACGAGCAGTACTTC
TRBV20-1,.,TRBJ1-1,.,CSATESWNTEAFF,TGCAGTGCTACAGAATCATGGAACACTGAAGCTTTCTTT
TRBV30,.,TRBJ1-1,once,CAWSGWRTEVPEAFF,TGTGCCTGGAGTGGATGGAGGACTGAAGTGCCTGAAGCTTTCTTT
TRBV29-1,.,TRBJ1-1,.,CSARVADEAFF,TGCAGCGCCAGGGTTGCGGATGAAGCTTTCTTT
TRBV15,TRBD1,TRBJ1-2,.,CATSREKGTGGLSNYGYTF,TGTGCCACCAGCAGAGAAAAAGGGACAGGGGGTCTGTCCAACTATGGCTACACCTTC
TRBV29-1,.,TRBJ1-2,.,CSVAGRRGDYGYTF,TGCAGCGTTGCGGGTAGGCGGGGGGACTATGGCTACACCTTC
TRBV5-4,.,TRBJ2-7,.,CASSLSGGVSYEQYF,TGTGCCAGCAGCTTGTCTGGAGGAGTCTCCTACGAGCAGTACTTC
TRBV27,.,TRBJ2-3,once,CASRPWGSTDTQYF,TGTGCCAGCAGACCCTGGGGGTCCACAGATACGCAGTATTTT
TRBV7-8,TRBD1,TRBJ1-6,.,CASGQGIYSPLHF,TGTGCCAGCGGACAGGGAATCTATTCACCCCTCCACTTT
TRBV23-1,.,TRBJ1-2,.,CASGRASFDFCGYTF,TGCGCCAGCGGCCGAGCGAGTTTTGACTTCTGCGGCTACACCTTC
TRBV19,.,TRBJ1-1,.,CASSPGFGGTEAFF,TGTGCCAGTAGCCCGGGATTTGGGGGCACTGAAGCTTTCTTT
TRBV20-1,TRBD2,TRBJ2-5,.,CSASRGRGDQETQYF,TGCAGTGCCAGCCGAGGGCGGGGGGACCAAGAGACCCAGTACTTC
TRBV30,.,TRBJ1-6,.,CACQRKRINSPLHF,TGTGCCTGCCAGAGGAAACGGATCAATTCACCCCTCCACTTT
TRBV7-9,.,TRBJ1-4,.,CASSHRGRLEKLFF,TGTGCCAGCAGCCATAGAGGCCGGCTTGAAAAACTGTTTTTT